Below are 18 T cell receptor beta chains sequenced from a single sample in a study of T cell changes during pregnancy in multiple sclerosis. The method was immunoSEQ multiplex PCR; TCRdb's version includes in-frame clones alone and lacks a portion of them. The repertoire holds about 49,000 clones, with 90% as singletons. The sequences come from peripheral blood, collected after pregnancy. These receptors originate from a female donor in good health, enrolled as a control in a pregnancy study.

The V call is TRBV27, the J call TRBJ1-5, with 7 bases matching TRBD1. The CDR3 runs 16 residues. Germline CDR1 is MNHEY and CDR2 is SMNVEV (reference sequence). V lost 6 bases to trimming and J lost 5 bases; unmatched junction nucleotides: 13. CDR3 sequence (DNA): TGTGCCAGCAGGTCCCAGATGGACAGGAGGGATCAGCCCCAGCATTTT. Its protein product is CASRSQMDRRDQPQHF.

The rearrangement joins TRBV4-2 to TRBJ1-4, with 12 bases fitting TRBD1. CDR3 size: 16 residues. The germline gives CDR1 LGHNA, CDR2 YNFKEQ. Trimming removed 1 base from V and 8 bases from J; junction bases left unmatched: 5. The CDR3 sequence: CASSQVGQGAGEKLFF. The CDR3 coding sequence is TGTGCCAGCAGCCAAGTGGGACAGGGGGCCGGGGAAAAACTGTTTTTT.

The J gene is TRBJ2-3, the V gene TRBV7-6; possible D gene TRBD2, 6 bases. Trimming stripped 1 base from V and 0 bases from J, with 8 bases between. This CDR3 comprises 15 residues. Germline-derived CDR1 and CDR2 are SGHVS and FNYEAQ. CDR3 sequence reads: CASSLVRGSTDTQYF. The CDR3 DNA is TGTGCCAGCAGCTTAGTGCGGGGTAGCACAGATACGCAGTATTTT.

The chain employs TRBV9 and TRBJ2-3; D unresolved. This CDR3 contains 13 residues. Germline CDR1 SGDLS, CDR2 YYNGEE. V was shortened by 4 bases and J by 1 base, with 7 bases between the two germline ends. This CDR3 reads CASSLPGTDTQYF. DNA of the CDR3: TGTGCCAGCAGCCTACCGGGCACAGATACGCAGTATTTT.

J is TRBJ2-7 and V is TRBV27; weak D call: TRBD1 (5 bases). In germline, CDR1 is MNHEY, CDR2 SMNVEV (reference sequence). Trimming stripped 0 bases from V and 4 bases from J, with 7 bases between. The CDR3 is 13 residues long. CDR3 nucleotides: TGTGCCAGCAGTTTATCCAGGGTTTACGAGCAGTACTTC. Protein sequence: CASSLSRVYEQYF.

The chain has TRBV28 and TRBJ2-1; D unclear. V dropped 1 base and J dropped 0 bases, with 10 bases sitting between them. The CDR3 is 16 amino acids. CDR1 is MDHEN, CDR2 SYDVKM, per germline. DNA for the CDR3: TGTGCCAGCAGTTTATTTTCCGTTAGCTCCTACAATGAGCAGTTCTTC. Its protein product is CASSLFSVSSYNEQFF.

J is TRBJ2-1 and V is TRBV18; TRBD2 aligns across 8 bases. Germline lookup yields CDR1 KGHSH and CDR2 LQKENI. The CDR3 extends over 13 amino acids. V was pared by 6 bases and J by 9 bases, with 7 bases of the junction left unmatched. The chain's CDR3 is CASSNLRGGEQFF. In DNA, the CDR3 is TGTGCCAGCTCGAACTTACGGGGGGGTGAGCAGTTCTTC.

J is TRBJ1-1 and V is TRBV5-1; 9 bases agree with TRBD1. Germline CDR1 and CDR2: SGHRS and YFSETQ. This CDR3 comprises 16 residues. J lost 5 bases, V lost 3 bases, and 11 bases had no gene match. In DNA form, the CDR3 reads TGCGCCAGCAGCTGGGGACAGGGCGGTGGAGGGACTGAAGCTTTCTTT. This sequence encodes CASSWGQGGGGTEAFF.

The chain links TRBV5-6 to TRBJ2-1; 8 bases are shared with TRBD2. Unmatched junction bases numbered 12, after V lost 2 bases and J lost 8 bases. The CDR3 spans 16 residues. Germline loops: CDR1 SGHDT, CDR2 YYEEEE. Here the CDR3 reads CASSLPQWREVHEQFF. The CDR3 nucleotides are TGTGCCAGCAGCTTACCTCAGTGGCGGGAGGTGCATGAGCAGTTCTTC. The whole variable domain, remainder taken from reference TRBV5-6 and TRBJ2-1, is DAGVTQSPTHLIKTRGQQVTLRCSPKSGHDTVSWYQQALGQGPQFIFQYYEEEERQRGNFPDRFSGHQFPNYSSELNVNALLLGDSALYLCASSLPQWREVHEQFFGPGTRLTVL.

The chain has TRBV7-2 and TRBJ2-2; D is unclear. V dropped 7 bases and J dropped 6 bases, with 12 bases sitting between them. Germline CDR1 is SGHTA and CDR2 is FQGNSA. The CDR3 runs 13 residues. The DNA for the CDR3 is TGTGCCAGCATCCTCGACACCCCCGGGGAGCTGTTTTTT. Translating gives CASILDTPGELFF.

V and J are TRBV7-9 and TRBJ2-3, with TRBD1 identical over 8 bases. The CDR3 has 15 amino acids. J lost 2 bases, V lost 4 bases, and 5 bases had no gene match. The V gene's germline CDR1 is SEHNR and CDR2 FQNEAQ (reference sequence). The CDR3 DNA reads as TGTGCCAGCAGCTCGGGACAGGTTCTCACAGATACGCAGTATTTT. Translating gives CASSSGQVLTDTQYF.

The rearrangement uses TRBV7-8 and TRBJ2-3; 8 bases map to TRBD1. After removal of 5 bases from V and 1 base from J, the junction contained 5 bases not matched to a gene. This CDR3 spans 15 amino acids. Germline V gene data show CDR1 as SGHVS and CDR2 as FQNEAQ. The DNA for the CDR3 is TGTGCCAGCAGCCGTCCCAGGGGGCGCACAGATACGCAGTATTTT. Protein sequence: CASSRPRGRTDTQYF.

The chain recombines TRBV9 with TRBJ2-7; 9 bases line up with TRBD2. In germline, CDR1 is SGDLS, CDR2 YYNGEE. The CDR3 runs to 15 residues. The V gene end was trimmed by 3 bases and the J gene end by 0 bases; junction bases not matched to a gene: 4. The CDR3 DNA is TGTGCCAGCAGCGGCGGGGGGGCGGTCTCCTACGAGCAGTACTTC. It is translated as CASSGGGAVSYEQYF.

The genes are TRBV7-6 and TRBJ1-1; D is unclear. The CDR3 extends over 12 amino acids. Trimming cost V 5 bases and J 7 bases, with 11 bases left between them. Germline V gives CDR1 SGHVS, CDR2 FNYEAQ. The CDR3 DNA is TGTGCCAGCAGCCCACAAAGCGGTGAAGCTTTCTTT. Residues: CASSPQSGEAFF.

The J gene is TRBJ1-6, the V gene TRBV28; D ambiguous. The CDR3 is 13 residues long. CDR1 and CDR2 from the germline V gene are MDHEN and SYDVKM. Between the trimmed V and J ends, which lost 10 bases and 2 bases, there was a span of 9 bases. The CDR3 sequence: CATLGAYNSPLHF. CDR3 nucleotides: TGTGCCACCCTAGGCGCCTATAATTCACCCCTCCACTTT.

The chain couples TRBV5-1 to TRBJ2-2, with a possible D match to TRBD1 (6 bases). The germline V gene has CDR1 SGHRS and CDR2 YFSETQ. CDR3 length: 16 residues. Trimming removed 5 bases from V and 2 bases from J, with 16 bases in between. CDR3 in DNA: TGCGCCAGCAGACTGGGCCCCAGGGGAAACACCGGGGAGCTGTTTTTT. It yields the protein CASRLGPRGNTGELFF.

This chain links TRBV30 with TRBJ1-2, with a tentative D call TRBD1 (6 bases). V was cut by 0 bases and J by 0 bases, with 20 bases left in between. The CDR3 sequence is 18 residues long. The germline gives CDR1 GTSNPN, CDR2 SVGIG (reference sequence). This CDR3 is CAWSVAGAGSLANYGYTF. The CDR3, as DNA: TGTGCCTGGAGTGTAGCGGGGGCGGGGTCCCTGGCTAACTATGGCTACACCTTC.

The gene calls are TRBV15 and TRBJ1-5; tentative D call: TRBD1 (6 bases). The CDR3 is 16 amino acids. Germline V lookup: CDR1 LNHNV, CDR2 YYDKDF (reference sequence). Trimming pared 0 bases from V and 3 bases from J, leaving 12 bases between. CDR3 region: CATSRDRDIPNQPQHF. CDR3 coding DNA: TGTGCCACCAGCAGAGACCGGGACATACCCAATCAGCCCCAGCATTTT.